This entry describes one T cell receptor beta chain. Its cognate antigen has yet to be identified. No much larger clonotype is one base removed from it; base qualities were not supplied. Germline trimming: 4 bases from V, 10 bases from J; junction bases outside gene matches: 11. The CDR3 contains 15 residues, cysteine and phenylalanine counted. Just CDR3 DNA is preserved here, 45 bases in frame from base 1. CDR1 and CDR2 are drawn from the germline V gene: SNHLY, FYNNEI. This sample stems from a study of glioma-infiltrating T cells after dendritic cell vaccination (dated by TCRdb to 2016 to 2017). Concerning the study at large: A cohort of roughly 15 glioblastoma patients from Phase I and II dendritic cell vaccination trials was included, of whom 9 were newly diagnosed and 6 had recurrent disease. Each patient was given three intradermal dendritic cell vaccine injections, spaced two weeks apart, in the arm below the axilla. In glioblastoma patients vaccinated with dendritic cells, deep sequencing of TCR beta CDR3 regions served to measure tumor-infiltrating lymphocyte content and to compare repertoires between tumor and blood. Between the early 2000s and the early 2010s, patients were given autologous tumor lysate-pulsed dendritic cell vaccination. The vaccine consisted of monocyte-derived dendritic cells cultured approximately seven days with IL-4 and GM-CSF, then pulsed overnight with autologous tumor lysate. Survival after dendritic cell vaccination was correlated with TCR sequencing metrics such as TIL content and the overlap between tumor and blood repertoires. What the research found in general, with its limitations: The response model built on TCR overlap across three groups was characterized as speculative, with prospective validation still needed. Longer time to progression and overall survival after dendritic cell vaccination were predicted by higher estimated pretreatment TIL content. The cohort was small and heterogeneous, with few patients having full blood and tumor sets and even fewer initial-recurrent tumor pairs. TCR clonality showed no direct relationship with survival, which suggests that a diverse polyclonal response may matter.

Selection of patients required sufficient residual fresh-frozen tumor tissue and over two years of available survival data. None of the glioblastoma patients carried an isocitrate dehydrogenase mutation, although molecular status otherwise varied. PBMC were collected before vaccination, two weeks after the third vaccination, and at tumor progression if progression occurred. The Qiagen DNeasy Blood extraction Kit was used to extract genomic DNA. Using the immunoSEQ assay, TCRB CDR3 regions were amplified from 1.5 to 2 micrograms of genomic DNA, or from all available DNA when less than that was on hand. Multiplex PCR used 60 forward primers for TCR V beta segments and 13 reverse primers for J beta segments. To estimate the number of reads per starting template, synthetic control templates were added to each sample at limiting dilution. Reads of 87 bp were generated by sequencing on the Illumina HiSeq System. Per the source publication's procedure: PCR and sequencing errors were removed by a nearest neighbor algorithm that merged closely related sequences. TCR overlap was measured as the percentage of unique tumor TCR beta sequences that were also present in the peripheral blood of the same patient. In its TCRdb copy, this immuneACCESS table keeps in-frame sequences only and misses some clones. Where compared with another copy, unresolved V genes explain less than half of these, and the others have no known cause. V, J and clone size reflect that table, while D and trimming were determined from the DNA. This sample has about 73,000 clones in its table, and roughly 87% of those were observed once. The top ten clonotypes cover about 2.1% of the sample.

The sequence joins TRBV2 to TRBJ2-1, with TRBD2 matching 9 junction bases. The clonotype comes from a human donor with glioblastoma. This specimen was blood, taken before dendritic cell vaccination. The encoded CDR3 is CASSVRGLAIGEQFF. The DNA is as follows: TGTGCCAGCAGTGTGAGGGGACTAGCTATCGGCGAGCAGTTCTTC. With the portions outside the CDR3 filled from the reference TRBV2 and TRBJ2-1 genes, the complete variable region becomes EPEVTQTPSHQVTQMGQEVILRCVPISNHLYFYWYRQILGQKVEFLVSFYNNEISEKSEIFDDQFSVERPDGSNFTLKIRSTKLEDSAMYFCASSVRGLAIGEQFFGPGTRLTVL.